This T cell receptor (beta chain) was observed in a study of beta chain features in type 1 diabetes. Study in general: What patients shared with healthy donors was a similar profile of age, gender and cell yields. Study-wide results and limits: Over-representation of high TCR-expressing cells was a possible consequence of cDNA sequencing.

V was pared by 1 base and J by 4 bases, with 15 bases between. The CDR3 consists of 16 residues. Germline loops: CDR1 SGHDT, CDR2 YYEEEE. Of the isolated RNA, all was reverse transcribed, and so the sequenced material was expressed TCRB transcripts. An average of about 3.6 million reads was obtained for naive, central memory and regulatory T cell samples. Here immunoSEQ multiplex PCR was the method, and the copy in TCRdb shows in-frame clones only, minus some. The sample has 360,000 or so clones; 15% to 20% are singletons. This clone was counted a few times. Its target is not known. Sequencing was carried out using naive CD4+ T cells from blood. This receptor was obtained from a woman younger than 35 in good health. The chain combines TRBV5-6 with TRBJ1-3, with D perhaps matching TRBD1 (6 bases). The CDR3 DNA sequence: TGTGCCAGCAGCTTGAGCCCGGGACAACTCGGAAACACCATATATTTT. This gives the protein CASSLSPGQLGNTIYF.